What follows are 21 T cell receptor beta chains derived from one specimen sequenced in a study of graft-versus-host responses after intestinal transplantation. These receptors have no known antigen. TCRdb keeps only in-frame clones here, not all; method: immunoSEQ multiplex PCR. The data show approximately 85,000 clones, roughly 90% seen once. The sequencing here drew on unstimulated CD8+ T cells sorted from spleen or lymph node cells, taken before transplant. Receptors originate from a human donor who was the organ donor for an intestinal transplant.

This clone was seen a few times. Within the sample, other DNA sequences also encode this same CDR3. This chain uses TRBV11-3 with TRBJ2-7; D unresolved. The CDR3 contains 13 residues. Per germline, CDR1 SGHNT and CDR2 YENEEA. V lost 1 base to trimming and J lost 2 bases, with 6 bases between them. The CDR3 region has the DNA TGTGCCAGCAGCTTAGCGGGCCCCTACGAGCAGTACTTC. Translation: CASSLAGPYEQYF.

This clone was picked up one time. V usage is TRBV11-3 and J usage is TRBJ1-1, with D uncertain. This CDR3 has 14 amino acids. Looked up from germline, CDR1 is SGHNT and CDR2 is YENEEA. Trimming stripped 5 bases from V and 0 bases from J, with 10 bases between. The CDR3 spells CASSLSPVNTEAFF. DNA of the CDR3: TGTGCCAGCAGCCTATCCCCAGTGAACACTGAAGCTTTCTTT.

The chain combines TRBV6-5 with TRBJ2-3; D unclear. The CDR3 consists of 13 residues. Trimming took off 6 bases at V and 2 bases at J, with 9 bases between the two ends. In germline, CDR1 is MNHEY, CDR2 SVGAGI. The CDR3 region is CASRYPNTDTQYF. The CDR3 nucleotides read TGTGCCAGCAGATATCCCAACACAGATACGCAGTATTTT.

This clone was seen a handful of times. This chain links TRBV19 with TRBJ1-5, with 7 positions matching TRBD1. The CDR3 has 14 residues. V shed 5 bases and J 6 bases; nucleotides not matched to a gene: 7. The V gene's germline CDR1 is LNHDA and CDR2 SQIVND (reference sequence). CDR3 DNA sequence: TGTGCCAGTAGTTCACAGGGGCTCGGTCAGCCCCAGCATTTT. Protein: CASSSQGLGQPQHF.

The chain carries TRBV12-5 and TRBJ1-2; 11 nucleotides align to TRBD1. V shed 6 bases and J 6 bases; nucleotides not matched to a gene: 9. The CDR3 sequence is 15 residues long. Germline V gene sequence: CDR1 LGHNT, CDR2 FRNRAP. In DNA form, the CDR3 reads TGTGCTAGTGGACCGGACAGGGGGCTAATAGATGGCTACACCTTC. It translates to CASGPDRGLIDGYTF.

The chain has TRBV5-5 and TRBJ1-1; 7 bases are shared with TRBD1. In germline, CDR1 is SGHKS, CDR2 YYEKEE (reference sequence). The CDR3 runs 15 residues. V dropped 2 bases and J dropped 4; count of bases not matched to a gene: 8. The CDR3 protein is CASSFQGGPATEAFF. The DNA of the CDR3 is TGTGCCAGCAGCTTCCAAGGGGGCCCCGCCACTGAAGCTTTCTTT.

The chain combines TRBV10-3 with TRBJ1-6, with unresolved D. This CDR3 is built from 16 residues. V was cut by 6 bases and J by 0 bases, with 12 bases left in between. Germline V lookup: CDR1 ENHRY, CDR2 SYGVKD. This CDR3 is CAIRPDGSSYNSPLHF. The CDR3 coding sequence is TGTGCCATCAGGCCGGACGGCAGCTCCTATAATTCACCCCTCCACTTT.

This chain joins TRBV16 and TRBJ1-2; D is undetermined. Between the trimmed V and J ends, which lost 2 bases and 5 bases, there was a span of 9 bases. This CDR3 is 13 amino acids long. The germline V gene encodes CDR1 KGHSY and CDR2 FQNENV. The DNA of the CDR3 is TGTGCCAGCAGCCAACAACTAAGTTATGGCTACACCTTC. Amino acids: CASSQQLSYGYTF.

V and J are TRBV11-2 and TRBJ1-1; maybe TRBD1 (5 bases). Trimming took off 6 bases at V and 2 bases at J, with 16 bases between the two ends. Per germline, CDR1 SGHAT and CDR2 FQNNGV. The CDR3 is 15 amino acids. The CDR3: CASSSLREGNTEAFF. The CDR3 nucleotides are TGTGCCAGCAGTTCACTCAGGGAGGGAAACACTGAAGCTTTCTTT.

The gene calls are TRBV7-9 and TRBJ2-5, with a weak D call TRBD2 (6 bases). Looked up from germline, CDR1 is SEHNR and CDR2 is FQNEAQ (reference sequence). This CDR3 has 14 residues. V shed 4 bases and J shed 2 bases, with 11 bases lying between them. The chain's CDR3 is CASSSSGTQETQYF. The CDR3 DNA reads TGTGCCAGCAGCTCATCCGGGACTCAAGAGACCCAGTACTTC.

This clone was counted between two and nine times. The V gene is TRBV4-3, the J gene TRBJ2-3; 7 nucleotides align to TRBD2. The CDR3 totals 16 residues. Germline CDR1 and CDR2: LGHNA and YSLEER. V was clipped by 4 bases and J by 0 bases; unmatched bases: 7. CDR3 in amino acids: CASSRGEGLSTDTQYF. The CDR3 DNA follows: TGCGCCAGCAGCCGCGGGGAGGGATTAAGCACAGATACGCAGTATTTT.

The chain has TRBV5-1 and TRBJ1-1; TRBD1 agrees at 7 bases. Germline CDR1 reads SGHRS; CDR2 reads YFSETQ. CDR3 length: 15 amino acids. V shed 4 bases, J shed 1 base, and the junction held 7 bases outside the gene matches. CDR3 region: CASSARQGSNTEAFF. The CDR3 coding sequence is TGCGCCAGCAGCGCTCGACAGGGATCGAACACTGAAGCTTTCTTT.

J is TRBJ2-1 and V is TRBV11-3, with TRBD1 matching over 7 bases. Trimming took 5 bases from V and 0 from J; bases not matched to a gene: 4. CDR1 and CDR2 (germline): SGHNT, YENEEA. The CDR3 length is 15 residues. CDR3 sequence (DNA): TGTGCCAGCAGCCCGGGACAGAGCTCCTACAATGAGCAGTTCTTC. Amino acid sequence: CASSPGQSSYNEQFF.

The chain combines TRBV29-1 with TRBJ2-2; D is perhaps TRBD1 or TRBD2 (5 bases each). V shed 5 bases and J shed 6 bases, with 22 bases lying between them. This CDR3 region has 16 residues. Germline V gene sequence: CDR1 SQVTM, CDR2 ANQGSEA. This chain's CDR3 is CSVSISRGRGPGELFF. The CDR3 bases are TGCAGCGTTTCGATTTCGAGGGGAAGGGGCCCCGGGGAGCTGTTTTTT.

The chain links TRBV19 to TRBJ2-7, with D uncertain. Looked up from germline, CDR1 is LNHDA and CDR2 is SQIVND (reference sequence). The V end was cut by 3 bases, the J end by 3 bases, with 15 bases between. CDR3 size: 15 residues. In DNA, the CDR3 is TGTGCCAGTAGTATGGGCGCACCCGATTACTACGAGCAGTACTTC. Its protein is CASSMGAPDYYEQYF.

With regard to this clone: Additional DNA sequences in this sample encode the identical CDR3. CDR3 in DNA: TGTGCCAGTAGTATTTCAGGGAACACTGAAGCTTTCTTT. Translated, it gives CASSISGNTEAFF. The rearrangement links TRBV19 to TRBJ1-1; D not certain. Per germline, CDR1 LNHDA and CDR2 SQIVND (reference sequence). The length of the CDR3 is 13 residues. V was shortened by 3 bases and J by 1 base, with 6 bases between the two germline ends.

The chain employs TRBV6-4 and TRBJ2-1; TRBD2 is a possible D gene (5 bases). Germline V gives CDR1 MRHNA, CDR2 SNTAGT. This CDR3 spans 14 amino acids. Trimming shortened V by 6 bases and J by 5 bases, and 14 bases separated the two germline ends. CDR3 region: CASSRLGVDNEQFF. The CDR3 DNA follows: TGTGCCAGCAGCAGGTTGGGAGTAGACAATGAGCAGTTCTTC.

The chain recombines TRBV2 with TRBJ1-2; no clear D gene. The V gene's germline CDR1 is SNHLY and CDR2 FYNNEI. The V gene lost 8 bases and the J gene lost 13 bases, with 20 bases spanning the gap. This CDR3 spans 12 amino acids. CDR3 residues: CASRSDGQDITF. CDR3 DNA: TGTGCCAGCCGATCGGACGGTCAAGATATCACCTTC.

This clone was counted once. This chain's CDR3 is CASSYGLALTGELFF. CDR3 nucleotide sequence: TGTGCCAGCAGTTACGGACTAGCCCTCACCGGGGAGCTGTTTTTT. The rearrangement links TRBV6-5 to TRBJ2-2; TRBD2 aligns across 8 bases. Germline V gene data show CDR1 as MNHEY and CDR2 as SVGAGI. V shed 2 bases and J 4 bases; nucleotides not matched to a gene: 3. The CDR3 covers 15 residues.

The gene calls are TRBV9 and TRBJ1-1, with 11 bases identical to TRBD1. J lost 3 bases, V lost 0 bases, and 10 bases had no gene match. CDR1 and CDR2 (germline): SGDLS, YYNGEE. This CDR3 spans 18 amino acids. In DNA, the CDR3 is TGTGCCAGCAGCGTAGATTATAGGACAGGGGGCTATGACACTGAAGCTTTCTTT. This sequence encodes CASSVDYRTGGYDTEAFF.

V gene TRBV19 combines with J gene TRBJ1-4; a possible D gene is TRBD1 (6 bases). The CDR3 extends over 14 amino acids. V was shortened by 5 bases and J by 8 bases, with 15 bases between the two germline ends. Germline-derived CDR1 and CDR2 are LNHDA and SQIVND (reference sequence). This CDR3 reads CASSGAGVGEKLFF. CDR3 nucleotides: TGTGCCAGTAGTGGGGCAGGGGTCGGGGAAAAACTGTTTTTT.